This T cell receptor (beta chain) was identified during a study of metastatic and nonmetastatic thyroid tumors. Study background: The study looked at repertoires side by side in blood and in tumor or nodule tissue from malignant and benign thyroid patients.

General study findings and limits: Benign nodules reportedly had significantly lower TCR beta diversity than malignant thyroid tumors in blood and tumor.

Through MiXCR, TCRdb re-clonotyped the PCR reads. The table includes some 15,000 clones, over 10% detected once. Germline lookup yields CDR1 MDHEN and CDR2 SYDVKM. The CDR3 is 14 amino acids. This clone was detected a few times. The antigen is unknown. Its ends do not fully match the called genes, so a read error is possible. Among the patients, none had received any treatment before thyroid surgery. J is TRBJ2-5 and V is TRBV28, with D unresolved. The sequence was collected from a female donor with papillary thyroid cancer or a benign thyroid nodule (not recorded which). Some clones in this sample may be carry-over from other donors' samples. Sequencing input: blood. The CDR3 sequence is CASSPAALQETQYF. DNA for the CDR3: TGTGCCAGCAGCCCCGCGGCGTTACAAGAGACCCAGTACTTT.